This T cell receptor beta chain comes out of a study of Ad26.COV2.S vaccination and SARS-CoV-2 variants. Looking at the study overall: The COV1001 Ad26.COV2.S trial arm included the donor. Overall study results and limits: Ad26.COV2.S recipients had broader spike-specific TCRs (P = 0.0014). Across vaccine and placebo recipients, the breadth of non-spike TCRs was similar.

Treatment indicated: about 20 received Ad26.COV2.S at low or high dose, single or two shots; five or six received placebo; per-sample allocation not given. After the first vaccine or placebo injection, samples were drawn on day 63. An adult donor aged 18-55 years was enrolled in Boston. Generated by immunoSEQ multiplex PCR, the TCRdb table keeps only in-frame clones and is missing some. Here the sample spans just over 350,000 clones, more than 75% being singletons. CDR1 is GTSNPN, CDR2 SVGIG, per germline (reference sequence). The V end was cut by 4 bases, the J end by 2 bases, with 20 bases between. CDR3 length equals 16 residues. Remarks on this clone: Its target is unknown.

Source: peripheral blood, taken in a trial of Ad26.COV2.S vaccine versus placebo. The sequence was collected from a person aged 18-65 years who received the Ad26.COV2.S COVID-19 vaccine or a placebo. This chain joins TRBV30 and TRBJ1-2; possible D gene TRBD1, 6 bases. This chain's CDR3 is CAWITNRDMENYGYTF. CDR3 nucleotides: TGTGCCTGGATTACCAACCGGGACATGGAAAACTATGGCTACACCTTC.